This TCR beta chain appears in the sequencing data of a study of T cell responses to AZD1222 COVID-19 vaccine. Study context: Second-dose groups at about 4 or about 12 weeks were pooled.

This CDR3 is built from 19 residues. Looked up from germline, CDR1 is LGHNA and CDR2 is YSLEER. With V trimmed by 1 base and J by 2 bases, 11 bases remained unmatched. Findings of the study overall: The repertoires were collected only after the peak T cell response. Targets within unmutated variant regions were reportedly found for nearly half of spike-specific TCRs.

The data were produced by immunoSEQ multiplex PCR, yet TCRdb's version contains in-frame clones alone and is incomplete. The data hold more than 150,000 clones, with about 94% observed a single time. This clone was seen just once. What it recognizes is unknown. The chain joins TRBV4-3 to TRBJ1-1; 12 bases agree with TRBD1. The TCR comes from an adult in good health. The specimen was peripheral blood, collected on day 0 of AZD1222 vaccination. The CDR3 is CASSQAFTGTGGRNTEAFF. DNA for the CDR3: TGCGCCAGCAGCCAAGCTTTTACCGGGACAGGGGGCAGAAACACTGAAGCTTTCTTT.